The next 26 T cell receptor beta chains were all read from a single sample in a study of neurological immune-mediated disorders. From the 5' RACE reads, TCRdb called clonotypes with MiXCR, one entry per CDR3 protein. Of 45,000 to 60,000 distinct CDR3 sequences in the sample, around 4% were seen once. Material: PBMCs. The receptors originated from a man in his thirties or forties with multiple sclerosis.

This clonotype was seen many times. A much larger clone is a single base away; this may be a read error. This sequence joins TRBV5-1 and TRBJ1-1; no reliable D call. The germline gives CDR1 SGHRS, CDR2 YFSETQ. Trimming stripped 0 bases from V and 1 base from J, with 4 bases between. The CDR3 extends over 13 amino acids. This chain's CDR3 is CASSLVTNTEAFF. In nucleotides, the CDR3 is TGCGCCAGCAGCTTGGTCACGAACACTGAAGCTTTCTTT.

This clonotype was recorded at least ten times. The genes are TRBV9 and TRBJ1-4; 7 bases are shared with TRBD1. This CDR3 is 15 amino acids long. In germline, CDR1 is SGDLS, CDR2 YYNGEE. V dropped 4 bases and J dropped 7; count of bases not matched to a gene: 10. The CDR3 coding sequence is TGTGCCAGCAGCATCCGACAGGGATCGGCTGAAAAACTGTTTTTT. Protein: CASSIRQGSAEKLFF. The variable domain in full, completed from reference TRBV9 and TRBJ1-4, reads DSGVTQTPKHLITATGQRVTLRCSPRSGDLSVYWYQQSLDQGLQFLIQYYNGEERAKGNILERFSAQQFPDLHSELNLSSLELGDSALYFCASSIRQGSAEKLFFGSGTQLSVL.

This clonotype showed up many times. CDR3 DNA: TGCGCCAGCAGCTTTTCGCGGGGGGCACAAGATACGCAGTATTTT. Protein sequence: CASSFSRGAQDTQYF. The V gene is TRBV5-1, the J gene TRBJ2-3; the match to TRBD2 covers 8 bases. The CDR3 contains 15 residues. With V trimmed by 2 bases and J by 5 bases, 7 bases remained unmatched. Germline CDR1 is SGHRS and CDR2 is YFSETQ.

This clonotype was seen many times. The chain links TRBV20-1 to TRBJ2-1; D is unclear. This CDR3 is built from 14 residues. The V gene lost 3 bases and the J gene lost 2 bases, with 11 bases spanning the gap. Germline loops: CDR1 DFQATT, CDR2 SNEGSKA (reference sequence). CDR3 residues: CSARWLEAYNEQFF. The CDR3, as DNA: TGCAGTGCTAGGTGGCTCGAGGCCTACAATGAGCAGTTCTTC.

J is TRBJ2-1 and V is TRBV6-6; TRBD1 is a possible D gene (5 bases). The CDR3 loop spans 16 amino acids. The germline V gene has CDR1 MNHNY and CDR2 SVGAGI (reference sequence). The germline V and J ends were trimmed by 2 bases and 0 bases, with 11 bases remaining between them. The CDR3 sequence: CASSYGAPSSYNEQFF. In DNA form, the CDR3 reads TGTGCCAGCAGTTACGGGGCACCAAGCTCCTACAATGAGCAGTTCTTC.

This chain links TRBV20-1 with TRBJ2-5; the match to TRBD1 covers 7 bases. CDR1 and CDR2 from the germline V gene are DFQATT and SNEGSKA (reference sequence). The CDR3 has 17 amino acids. Unmatched junction bases numbered 18, after V lost 3 bases and J lost 5 bases. The CDR3 bases are TGCAGTGCTAGGGACCCACAGGGGAACTCAATGGAGGAGACCCAGTACTTC. Translated, it gives CSARDPQGNSMEETQYF.

V and J are TRBV12-3 or TRBV12-4 and TRBJ2-7, with D possibly being TRBD1 or TRBD2 (5 bases each). The V gene lost 5 bases and the J gene lost 5 bases, with 19 bases spanning the gap. This CDR3 spans 15 amino acids. CDR3 nucleotides: TGTGCCAGCAGTGCTCCCGGGACCCCCTCTGACGAGCAGTACTTC. Amino acids: CASSAPGTPSDEQYF.

With regard to this clonotype: Because the CDR3 is missing its conserved closing phenylalanine or tryptophan, this is likely a read error. The V gene is TRBV20-1, the J gene TRBJ2-3; maybe TRBD2 (5 bases). The germline CDR1 and CDR2 sequences are DFQATT and SNEGSKA (reference sequence). CDR3 length equals 12 residues. V gave up 6 bases and J gave up 7 bases, with 14 bases separating them. The CDR3 bases are TGCAGTGCGTCACTAGGAAGAAATACGCAGTATTGT. It encodes CSASLGRNTQYC.

On this clonotype: Without the conserved terminal phenylalanine or tryptophan, this CDR3 likely stems from a read error. V and J are TRBV4-2 and TRBJ2-5, with 11 bases fitting TRBD2. The germline V gene encodes CDR1 LGHNA and CDR2 YNFKEQ. J lost 3 bases, V lost 2 bases, and 5 bases had no gene match. The CDR3 sequence is 16 residues long. CDR3 protein: CASSQLGLADKETQYC. In nucleotides, the CDR3 is TGTGCCAGCAGCCAATTGGGACTAGCGGACAAAGAGACCCAGTACTGC.

This clonotype occurred many times. The chain recombines TRBV5-1 with TRBJ1-1; 7 nucleotides align to TRBD1. Germline trimming cut 3 bases from V and 0 bases from J; bases unmatched to any gene: 5. This CDR3 has 15 amino acids. The germline gives CDR1 SGHRS, CDR2 YFSETQ. This CDR3 reads CASSWTGSLNTEAFF. For the CDR3, the DNA is TGCGCCAGCAGCTGGACAGGATCCCTGAACACTGAAGCTTTCTTT.

This rearrangement joins TRBV11-3 to TRBJ2-2, with TRBD1 identical over 8 bases. V shed 5 bases, J shed 2 bases, and the junction held 4 bases outside the gene matches. The CDR3 loop spans 15 amino acids. Germline loops: CDR1 SGHNT, CDR2 YENEEA. The CDR3 sequence is CASSPQGANTGELFF. The DNA for the CDR3 is TGTGCCAGCAGCCCGCAGGGGGCAAACACCGGGGAGCTGTTTTTT. Looking up the rest from reference TRBV11-3 and TRBJ2-2 gives the full variable domain: EAGVVQSPRYKIIEKKQPVAFWCNPISGHNTLYWYLQNLGQGPELLIRYENEEAVDDSQLPKDRFSAERLKGVDSTLKIQPAELGDSAVYLCASSPQGANTGELFFGEGSRLTVL.

This clonotype was detected ten times or more. The CDR3: CSAILNTEAFF. The CDR3 nucleotides read TGCAGTGCCATCCTGAACACTGAAGCTTTCTTT. The chain combines TRBV20-1 with TRBJ1-1; D not certain. Per the germline V gene, CDR1 is DFQATT and CDR2 is SNEGSKA (reference sequence). The CDR3 is made up of 11 amino acids. Trimming removed 6 bases from V and 0 bases from J, with 5 bases in between.

Notes on this clonotype: A read error is possible here, since a much larger clone lies one base away. The gene calls are TRBV15 and TRBJ1-1, with D hard to call. The length of the CDR3 is 13 residues. Germline V gene sequence: CDR1 LNHNV, CDR2 YYDKDF (reference sequence). Trimming left V 0 bases short and J 8 bases short, with 10 bases between. DNA for the CDR3: TGTGCCACCAGCAGAGAAAGAATTAAGGAAGCTTTCTTT. Protein sequence: CATSRERIKEAFF.

This clonotype came up many times. The chain has TRBV29-1 and TRBJ2-2; the match to TRBD2 covers 9 bases. The CDR3 extends over 15 amino acids. The V gene end was trimmed by 4 bases and the J gene end by 2 bases; junction bases not matched to a gene: 5. Germline CDR1 SQVTM, CDR2 ANQGSEA. The CDR3 sequence is CSVVSRGGNTGELFF. DNA for the CDR3: TGCAGCGTTGTATCGCGGGGGGGAAACACCGGGGAGCTGTTTTTT.

This clonotype was seen repeatedly, ten times or more. The chain is built from TRBV2 and TRBJ2-3, with D perhaps being TRBD1 or TRBD2 (5 bases each). Per germline, CDR1 SNHLY and CDR2 FYNNEI. V was pared by 7 bases and J by 4 bases, with 21 bases between. The CDR3 is made up of 16 amino acids. The CDR3 loop is CASIGASWARSDTQYF. CDR3 sequence (DNA): TGTGCCAGCATCGGGGCTTCGTGGGCGAGATCAGATACGCAGTATTTT.

The chain has TRBV5-1 and TRBJ1-4; the D is unclear. The CDR3 totals 14 residues. Trimming cost V 2 bases and J 1 base, with 6 bases left between them. CDR1 is SGHRS and CDR2 is YFSETQ in the germline V gene. The CDR3 DNA sequence: TGCGCCAGCAGCTTAACTCAAACTAATGAAAAACTGTTTTTT. Translation gives CASSLTQTNEKLFF.

CDR3 sequence: CSARAPPADTQYF. The CDR3 DNA follows: TGCAGTGCTAGAGCCCCGCCCGCGGATACGCAGTATTTT. The chain links TRBV20-1 to TRBJ2-3; D gene uncertain. Germline V gene sequence: CDR1 DFQATT, CDR2 SNEGSKA (reference sequence). Deletions cut 1 base from V and 6 bases from J, with 11 bases between. The CDR3 extends over 13 amino acids.

This clonotype was counted many times. V usage is TRBV20-1 and J usage is TRBJ2-1, with 9 nucleotides matching TRBD2. The V segment lost 6 bases and the J segment 4 bases; nucleotides outside the gene matches: 13. The CDR3 runs 16 residues. Per the germline V gene, CDR1 is DFQATT and CDR2 is SNEGSKA (reference sequence). CDR3 DNA sequence: TGCAGTGCCGTTAGAACGCTAGCGGGACTGTACAATGAGCAGTTCTTC. Translating gives CSAVRTLAGLYNEQFF.

This clonotype was seen at least ten times. V is TRBV12-3 or TRBV12-4 and J is TRBJ1-1; D call uncertain. Trimming removed 3 bases from V and 7 bases from J, with 9 bases in between. This CDR3 is built from 12 residues. This CDR3 reads CASSFGGIEAFF. The DNA of the CDR3 is TGTGCCAGCAGTTTCGGCGGGATTGAAGCTTTCTTT.

This clonotype was observed at least ten times. J is TRBJ1-5 and V is TRBV2; no firm D call. The V end lost 3 bases, the J end lost 4 bases, and 7 bases lay between the germline ends. Germline-derived CDR1 and CDR2 are SNHLY and FYNNEI. This CDR3 has 13 residues. CDR3 sequence reads: CASSEGINQPQHF. For the CDR3, the DNA is TGTGCCAGCAGTGAGGGGATAAATCAGCCCCAGCATTTT.

This clonotype has a count of ten or more. The chain couples TRBV28 to TRBJ2-7, with D perhaps being TRBD1 or TRBD2 (5 bases each). CDR1 MDHEN and CDR2 SYDVKM come from the germline V gene. This CDR3 spans 14 amino acids. Trimming removed 7 bases at V and 3 bases at J, with 16 bases between. The CDR3 region has the DNA TGTGCCAGCACCAAGAGGGGTCGTGTCTACGAGCAGTACTTC. This translates into CASTKRGRVYEQYF.

This clonotype came up many times. The gene calls are TRBV7-2 and TRBJ2-7, with 9 bases identical to TRBD2. The trim removed 5 bases at V and 3 bases at J, leaving 5 bases unmatched. This CDR3 region has 14 residues. Germline values: CDR1 SGHTA, CDR2 FQGNSA. CDR3 nucleotide sequence: TGTGCCAGCAGCCGCGGGGGGGACGACTACGAGCAGTACTTC. Its translation is CASSRGGDDYEQYF.

This clonotype was counted at least ten times. The chain recombines TRBV30 with TRBJ1-2; D ambiguous. V dropped 0 bases and J dropped 6 bases, with 11 bases sitting between them. CDR3 length: 13 residues. The germline gives CDR1 GTSNPN, CDR2 SVGIG (reference sequence). CDR3 residues: CAWSVRRFDGYTF. The CDR3, as DNA: TGTGCCTGGAGTGTCCGGCGTTTCGATGGCTACACCTTC.

This clonotype was counted many times. This chain's CDR3 is CASSFLSTNYGYTF. Written as DNA, the CDR3 is TGTGCCAGCAGTTTTTTGTCTACTAACTATGGCTACACCTTC. The chain recombines TRBV27 with TRBJ1-2; no definite D call. This CDR3 has 14 residues. Per germline, CDR1 MNHEY and CDR2 SMNVEV (reference sequence). V gave up 3 bases and J gave up 0 bases, with 8 bases separating them.

This clonotype appeared many times. The chain couples TRBV27 to TRBJ1-1, with D hard to call. Germline loops: CDR1 MNHEY, CDR2 SMNVEV (reference sequence). This CDR3 region has 11 residues. Trimming removed 3 bases at V and 2 bases at J, with 1 base between. The CDR3, as DNA: TGTGCCAGCAGTTTTAACACTGAAGCTTTCTTT. Its protein product is CASSFNTEAFF.

This clonotype was seen ten or more times. V usage is TRBV12-5 and J usage is TRBJ2-3; D remains unclear. CDR1 is LGHNT and CDR2 is FRNRAP in the germline V gene. Deletions cut 6 bases from V and 0 bases from J, with 4 bases between. The CDR3 contains 12 residues. The CDR3 region is CASGSSTDTQYF. The CDR3 DNA is TGTGCTAGTGGCTCTAGCACAGATACGCAGTATTTT.